The present TCR beta chain was sequenced within a study of blood T cell repertoires in COVID-19. Study-wide background: Sources were T cells, B-cell-depleted T cells, or PBMCs; the material itself was cDNA or gDNA.

Germline CDR1 reads SGHTA; CDR2 reads FQGTGA. V shed 2 bases, J shed 1 base, and the junction held 3 bases outside the gene matches. The length of the CDR3 is 16 residues. Some clones are missing from TCRdb's copy, which holds only in-frame ones; the method was immunoSEQ multiplex PCR. This table holds 250,000 to 350,000 clones, roughly 84% found once. Those enrolled in Seattle joined during active infection and were followed longitudinally afterward. About this clone: The sample has other DNA sequences that encode this CDR3 too.

The receptor was derived from a human donor with COVID-19, enrolled during active disease. The donor label of this sample is uncertain. Sequencing was done on a sample of peripheral blood. The chain carries TRBV7-3 and TRBJ2-3; 10 bases fit TRBD2. The CDR3 DNA sequence: TGTGCCAGCAGCTTAGGCCTAGCGGGAGGCACAGATACGCAGTATTTT. It is translated as CASSLGLAGGTDTQYF.